This T cell receptor (beta chain) derives from a study of blood T cell repertoires in COVID-19. Study at large: T cells, B-cell-depleted T cells, or PBMCs supplied cDNA or gDNA.

The method was immunoSEQ multiplex PCR; TCRdb's version includes in-frame clones alone and lacks a portion of them. Of approximately 170,000 clones listed, about 89% are singletons. Sequenced input: peripheral blood. This TCR came from a man between 18 and 29 years old who had recovered from COVID-19.

The CDR3 sequence is CASTIGWQGRTSNQPQHF. The CDR3 DNA reads TGTGCCAGTACCATAGGGTGGCAGGGGCGGACTAGCAATCAGCCCCAGCATTTT. The chain couples TRBV19 to TRBJ1-5; tentative D call: TRBD1 (6 bases). The CDR3 covers 18 residues. The V end lost 7 bases, the J end lost 0 bases, and 22 bases lay between the germline ends. Germline lookup yields CDR1 LNHDA and CDR2 SQIVND (reference sequence).